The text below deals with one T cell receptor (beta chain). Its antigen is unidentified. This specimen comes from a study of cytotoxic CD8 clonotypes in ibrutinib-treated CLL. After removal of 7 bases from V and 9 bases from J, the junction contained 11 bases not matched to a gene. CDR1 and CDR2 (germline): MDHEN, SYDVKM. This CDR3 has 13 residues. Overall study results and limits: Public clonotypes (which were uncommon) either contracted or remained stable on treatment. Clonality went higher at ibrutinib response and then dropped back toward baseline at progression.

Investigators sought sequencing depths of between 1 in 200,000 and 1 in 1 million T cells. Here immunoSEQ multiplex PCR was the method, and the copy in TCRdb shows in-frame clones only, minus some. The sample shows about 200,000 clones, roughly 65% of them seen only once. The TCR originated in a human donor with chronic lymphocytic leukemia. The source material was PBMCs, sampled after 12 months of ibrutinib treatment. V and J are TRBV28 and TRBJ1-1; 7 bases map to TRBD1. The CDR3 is CASINSQGGKAFF. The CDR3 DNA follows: TGTGCCAGCATCAATTCTCAGGGGGGAAAAGCTTTCTTT.